The 13 T cell receptor beta chains in this list originate from one sample, sequenced in a study of T-cell memory formation after mild COVID-19. TCRdb fed the 5' RACE reads into MiXCR, producing one record per CDR3 protein. The table records around 300,000 distinct CDR3 sequences, about 13% of them present only once. The specimen sequenced was PBMCs or a T cell subset sorted from them (not recorded which). Source of these receptors: a man between 18 and 35 years old who had mild COVID-19 (a few samples of this study predate the infection). Cell type and time point are not known.

A few counts support this clonotype. This chain joins TRBV12-5 and TRBJ2-1, with 9 positions matching TRBD2. Germline V gives CDR1 LGHNT, CDR2 FRNRAP. The CDR3 has 16 residues. V lost 4 bases and J lost 1; bases outside the gene matches: 5. The CDR3 is CASGSTSGASYNEQFF. CDR3 nucleotide sequence: TGTGCTAGTGGTTCGACTAGCGGCGCATCCTACAATGAGCAGTTCTTC.

The CDR3 spells CASSFGQAASATNEKLFF. CDR3 in DNA: TGTGCCAGCAGCTTCGGACAGGCGGCCTCTGCAACTAATGAAAAACTGTTTTTT. This chain uses TRBV7-8 with TRBJ1-4, with TRBD1 matching 7 bases. V trimming: 3 bases; J trimming: 0 bases; junction bases outside the gene matches: 10. CDR3 length equals 18 residues. The germline V gene has CDR1 SGHVS and CDR2 FQNEAQ.

The J gene is TRBJ1-1, the V gene TRBV20-1; 7 nucleotides match TRBD1. Germline lookup yields CDR1 DFQATT and CDR2 SNEGSKA (reference sequence). V was clipped by 6 bases and J by 6 bases; unmatched bases: 7. The CDR3 covers 12 residues. The CDR3 nucleotides are TGCAGTGCCAGCATCGGGACAGCTGAAGCTTTCTTT. Its translation is CSASIGTAEAFF.

The chain has TRBV3-1 and TRBJ2-7; D is perhaps TRBD1 (5 bases). With 0 bases removed from V and 0 bases from J, the gap between germline ends came to 9 bases. Per the germline V gene, CDR1 is LGHDT and CDR2 is YNNKEL (reference sequence). The CDR3 contains 15 residues. The CDR3, as DNA: TGTGCCAGCAGCCAAGATCCTGGACACTCCTACGAGCAGTACGTC. Translating gives CASSQDPGHSYEQYV.

This clonotype was found a few times. V and J are TRBV7-2 and TRBJ2-3, with D possibly being TRBD1 (6 bases). This CDR3 is 17 amino acids long. V shed 5 bases and J shed 4 bases, with 22 bases lying between them. CDR1 and CDR2 from the germline V gene are SGHTA and FQGNSA. CDR3 sequence reads: CASSPSPSWGQSDTQYF. In DNA form, the CDR3 reads TGTGCCAGCAGCCCGAGCCCTAGTTGGGGGCAATCAGATACGCAGTATTTT.

The V and J genes are TRBV4-2 and TRBJ1-4; D possibly corresponds to TRBD1 (5 bases). This CDR3 spans 14 amino acids. The V end lost 1 base, the J end lost 6 bases, and 9 bases lay between the germline ends. Per the germline V gene, CDR1 is LGHNA and CDR2 is YNFKEQ. The DNA for the CDR3 is TGTGCCAGCAGCCAAGGGGGCGGGTATGAAAAACTGTTTTTT. This translates into CASSQGGGYEKLFF.

This chain joins TRBV7-9 and TRBJ1-1; D not certain. Germline V gene data show CDR1 as SEHNR and CDR2 as FQNEAQ (reference sequence). Trimming left V 1 base short and J 4 bases short, with 10 bases between. This CDR3 has 14 amino acids. For the CDR3, the DNA is TGTGCCAGCAGCTTAGTGTCTTGGAGCACTGAAGCTTTCTTT. It encodes CASSLVSWSTEAFF.

This clonotype turned up a few times. The chain links TRBV6-5 to TRBJ2-3; D unclear. CDR1 and CDR2 (germline): MNHEY, SVGAGI. Trimming took off 0 bases at V and 0 bases at J, with 7 bases between the two ends. The CDR3 covers 15 residues. The DNA of the CDR3 is TGTGCCAGCAGTTACTCGTCGCTTAGCACAGATACGCAGTATTTT. Translating it yields CASSYSSLSTDTQYF.

This clonotype was detected only a few times. This chain connects TRBV6-2 or TRBV6-3 to TRBJ2-5; D remains unclear. CDR1 MNHEY and CDR2 SVGEGT come from the germline V gene. Deletions cut 5 bases from V and 1 base from J, with 11 bases between. The CDR3 loop spans 14 amino acids. CDR3 sequence reads: CASSPQTSQETQYF. The CDR3 DNA is TGTGCCAGCAGTCCCCAGACGAGCCAAGAGACCCAGTACTTC.

This chain uses TRBV18 with TRBJ2-7, with 7 bases aligning to TRBD1. V lost 3 bases to trimming and J lost 3 bases; unmatched junction nucleotides: 5. The CDR3 length is 14 residues. Germline CDR1 and CDR2: KGHSH and LQKENI. The CDR3 protein is CASSPRQGDYEQYF. The CDR3 DNA is TGTGCCAGCTCACCTCGGCAGGGGGACTACGAGCAGTACTTC.

This clonotype appeared a few times. This chain connects TRBV4-1 to TRBJ2-2; D gene uncertain. Germline V gene sequence: CDR1 MGHRA, CDR2 YSYEKL. CDR3 length equals 16 residues. The V and J ends lost 3 bases and 0 bases respectively, with 11 bases between them. The CDR3 region is CASSHRLPANTGELFF. CDR3 nucleotide sequence: TGCGCCAGCAGCCACAGACTCCCCGCGAACACCGGGGAGCTGTTTTTT.

This clonotype was observed many times. V and J are TRBV7-2 and TRBJ2-1; 7 bases are a match to TRBD1. CDR1 SGHTA and CDR2 FQGNSA come from the germline V gene. The ends lost 4 bases at V and 4 bases at J; junction bases unmatched: 4. The CDR3 totals 14 residues. The CDR3 reads CASSSPGQYNEQFF. The CDR3 nucleotides read TGTGCCAGCAGCTCACCGGGACAGTACAATGAGCAGTTCTTC.

The rearrangement uses TRBV5-4 and TRBJ1-1; weak D call: TRBD1 (5 bases). This CDR3 has 16 residues. The V end was cut by 0 bases, the J end by 1 base, with 13 bases between. Germline lookup yields CDR1 SGHNT and CDR2 YYREEE (reference sequence). This chain's CDR3 is CASSLDQGVSNTEAFF. The DNA for the CDR3 is TGTGCCAGCAGCTTGGACCAGGGCGTTTCGAACACTGAAGCTTTCTTT. The full variable domain, in which reference TRBV5-4 and TRBJ1-1 provide the parts outside the CDR3, is ETGVTQSPTHLIKTRGQQVTLRCSSQSGHNTVSWYQQALGQGPQFIFQYYREEENGRGNFPPRFSGLQFPNYSSELNVNALELDDSALYLCASSLDQGVSNTEAFFGQGTRLTVV.